Sequencing of this T cell receptor beta chain was carried out in a study of response to subunit inactivated influenza vaccine (dated 2018 in TCRdb). Describing the broader study: Deep quantitative profiling of the T cell receptor repertoire was used in the study to follow responses to a trivalent subunit inactivated influenza vaccine. Beyond this particular receptor, the publication reports: It was suggested by the authors that each seasonal influenza vaccination may recruit only a limited number of new T cells.

The germline V end is reduced by 1 base and the J end by 3 bases; junction bases left unmatched: 5. CDR1 and CDR2 are drawn from the germline V gene: LGHNA, YSLEER. Inclusive of the bounding cysteine and phenylalanine, the CDR3 is 15 residues long. Only CDR3 DNA remains: 45 bases, in frame from the first base. Library method: RT-PCR. The sample was run on an Illumina HiSeq 2500. The raw public data were reprocessed by TCRdb itself: fastp quality trimming at Q25, MiXCR clonotype calling, in-frame beta chains only. Merged by CDR3 protein, the rows form single entries marked with the most common genes and DNA. The sample profile shows 500,000 to 550,000 distinct CDR3 sequences; about 7.2% of them were found once. The biggest ten clones account for roughly 14% of the sample. Comment on this clonotype: Its antigen remains undetermined. Within one base of it there is no much larger clone, and no base qualities were kept.

The rearranged chain carries TRBV4-3 and TRBJ2-7, with 8 central nucleotides matching TRBD1. The sequence came from a man aged 50 to 69 who received an inactivated influenza vaccine. Donor details come from another sample of the same person, matched by shared clones. The input for sequencing was PBMCs from blood, taken roughly 24 months after vaccination. This receptor has the CDR3 CASSQGHGQGYEQYF. In nucleotides, the sequence is TGCGCCAGCAGCCAAGGTCACGGACAGGGCTACGAGCAGTACTTC.